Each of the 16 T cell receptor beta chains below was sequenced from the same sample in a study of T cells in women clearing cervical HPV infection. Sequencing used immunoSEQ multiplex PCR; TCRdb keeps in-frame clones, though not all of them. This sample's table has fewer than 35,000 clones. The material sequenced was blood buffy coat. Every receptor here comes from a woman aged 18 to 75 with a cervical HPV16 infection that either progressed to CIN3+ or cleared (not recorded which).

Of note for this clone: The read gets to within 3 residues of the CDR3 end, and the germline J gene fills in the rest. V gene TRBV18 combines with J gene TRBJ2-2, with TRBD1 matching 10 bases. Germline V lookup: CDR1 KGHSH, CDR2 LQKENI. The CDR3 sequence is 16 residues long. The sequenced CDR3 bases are TGTGCCAGCTCACCGAGACAGGGGGCGACTAATGAAAAG. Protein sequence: CASSPRQGATNEK. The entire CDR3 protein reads CASSPRQGATNEKLFF.

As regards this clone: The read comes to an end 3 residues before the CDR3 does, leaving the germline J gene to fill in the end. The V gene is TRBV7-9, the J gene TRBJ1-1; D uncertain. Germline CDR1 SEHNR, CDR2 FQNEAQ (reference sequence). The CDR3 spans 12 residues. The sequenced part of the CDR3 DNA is TGTGCCAGCAGCCGCCAGGTTGCTGGC. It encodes CASSRQVAG. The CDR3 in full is CASSRQVAGAFF.

Incomplete CDR3 DNA: TGTGCCATCAAGGAGGATGCAGGGTATTCACCC. Translation: CAIKEDAGYSP. The full CDR3 reads CAIKEDAGYSPLHF. The J gene is TRBJ1-6, the V gene TRBV10-3, with a weak D call TRBD1 (5 bases). The read terminates 3 residues ahead of where the CDR3 ends, so the germline J gene completes it. Trimming left V 7 bases short and J 8 bases short, with 15 bases between. The V gene's germline CDR1 is ENHRY and CDR2 SYGVKD. This CDR3 has 14 residues.

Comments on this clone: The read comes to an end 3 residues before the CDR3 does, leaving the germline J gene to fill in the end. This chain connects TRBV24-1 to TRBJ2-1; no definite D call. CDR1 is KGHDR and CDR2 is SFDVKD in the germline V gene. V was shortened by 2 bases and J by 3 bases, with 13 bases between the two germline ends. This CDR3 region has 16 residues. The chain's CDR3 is CATSDSSAKFYNEQFF. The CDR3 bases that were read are TGTGCCACCAGTGATTCATCTGCGAAGTTCTACAATGAG.

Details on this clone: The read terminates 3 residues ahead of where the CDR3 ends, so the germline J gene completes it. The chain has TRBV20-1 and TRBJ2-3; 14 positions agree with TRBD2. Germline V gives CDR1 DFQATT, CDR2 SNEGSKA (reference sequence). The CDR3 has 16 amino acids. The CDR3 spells CSALRTSGGQEETQYF. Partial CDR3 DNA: TGCAGTGCCCTGAGGACTAGCGGGGGGCAGGAAGAGACG.

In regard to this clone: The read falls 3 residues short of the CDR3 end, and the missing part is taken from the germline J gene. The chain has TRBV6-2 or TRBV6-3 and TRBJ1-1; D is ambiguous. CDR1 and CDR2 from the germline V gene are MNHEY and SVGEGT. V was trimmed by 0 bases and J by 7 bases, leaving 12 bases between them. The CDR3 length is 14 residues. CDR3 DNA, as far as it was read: TGTGCCAGCAGTTACTCGGGCGCAAGGGTTGAA. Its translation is CASSYSGARVE. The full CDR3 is CASSYSGARVEAFF.

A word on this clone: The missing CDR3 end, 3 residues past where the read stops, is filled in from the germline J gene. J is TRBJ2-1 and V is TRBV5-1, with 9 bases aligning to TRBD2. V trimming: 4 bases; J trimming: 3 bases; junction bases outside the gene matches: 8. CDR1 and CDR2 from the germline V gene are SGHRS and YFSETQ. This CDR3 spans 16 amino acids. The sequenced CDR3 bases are TGCGCCAGCAGCCCCTCTTTTAGCGGGAGCTACAATGAG. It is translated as CASSPSFSGSYNE. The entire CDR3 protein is CASSPSFSGSYNEQFF.

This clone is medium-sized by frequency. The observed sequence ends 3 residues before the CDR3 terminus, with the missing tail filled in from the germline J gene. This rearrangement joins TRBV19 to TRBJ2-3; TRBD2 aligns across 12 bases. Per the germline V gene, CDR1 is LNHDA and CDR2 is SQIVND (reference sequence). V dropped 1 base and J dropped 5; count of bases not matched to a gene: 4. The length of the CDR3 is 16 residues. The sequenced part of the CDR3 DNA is TGTGCCAGTAGTATAGTTGCTAGCGGGAGGGTAGATACG. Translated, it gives CASSIVASGRVDT. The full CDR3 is CASSIVASGRVDTQYF.

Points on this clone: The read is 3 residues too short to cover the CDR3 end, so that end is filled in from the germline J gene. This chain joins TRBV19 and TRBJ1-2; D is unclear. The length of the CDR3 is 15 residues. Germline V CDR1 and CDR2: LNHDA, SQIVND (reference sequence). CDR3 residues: CASSRLAGLDNDYTF. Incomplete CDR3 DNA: TGTGCCAGTAGTAGACTAGCGGGCCTTGACAATGAC.

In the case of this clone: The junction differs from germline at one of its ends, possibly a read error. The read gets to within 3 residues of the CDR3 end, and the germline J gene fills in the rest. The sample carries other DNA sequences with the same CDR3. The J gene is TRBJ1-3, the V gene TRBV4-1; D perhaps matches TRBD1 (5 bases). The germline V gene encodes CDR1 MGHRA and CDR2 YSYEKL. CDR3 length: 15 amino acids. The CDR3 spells CASSQDWGVGNTIYF. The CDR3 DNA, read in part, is TGCGCCAGCAGCCAAGACTGGGGGGTTGGAAACACG.

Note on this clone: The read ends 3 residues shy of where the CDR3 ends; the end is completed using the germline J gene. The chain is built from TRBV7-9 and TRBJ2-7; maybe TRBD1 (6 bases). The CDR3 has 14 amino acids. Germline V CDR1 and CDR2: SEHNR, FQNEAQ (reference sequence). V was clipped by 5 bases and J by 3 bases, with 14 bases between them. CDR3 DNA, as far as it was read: TGTGCCAGCAGCACATCACCGGGACACTACGAG. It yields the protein CASSTSPGHYE. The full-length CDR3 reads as CASSTSPGHYEQYF.

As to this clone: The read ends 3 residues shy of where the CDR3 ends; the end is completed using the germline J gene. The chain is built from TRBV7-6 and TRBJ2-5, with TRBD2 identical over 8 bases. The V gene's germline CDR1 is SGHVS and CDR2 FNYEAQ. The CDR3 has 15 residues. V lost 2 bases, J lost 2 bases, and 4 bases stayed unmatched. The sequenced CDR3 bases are TGTGCCAGCAGCTTAAGACGGGGGGGACAAGAGACC. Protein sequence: CASSLRRGGQET. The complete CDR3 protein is CASSLRRGGQETQYF.

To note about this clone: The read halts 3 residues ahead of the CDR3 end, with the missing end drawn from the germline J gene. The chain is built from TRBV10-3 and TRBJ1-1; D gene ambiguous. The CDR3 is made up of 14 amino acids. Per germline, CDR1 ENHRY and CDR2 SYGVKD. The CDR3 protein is CAISESATVFGAFF. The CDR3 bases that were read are TGTGCCATCAGTGAGTCGGCAACAGTTTTTGGA.

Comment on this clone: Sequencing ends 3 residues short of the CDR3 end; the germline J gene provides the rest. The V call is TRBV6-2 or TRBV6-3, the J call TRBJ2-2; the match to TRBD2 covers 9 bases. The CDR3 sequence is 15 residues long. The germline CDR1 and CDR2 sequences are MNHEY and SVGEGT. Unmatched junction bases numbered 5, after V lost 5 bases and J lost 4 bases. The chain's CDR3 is CASSTRGGGTGELFF. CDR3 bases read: TGTGCCAGCAGTACACGCGGGGGGGGCACCGGGGAG.

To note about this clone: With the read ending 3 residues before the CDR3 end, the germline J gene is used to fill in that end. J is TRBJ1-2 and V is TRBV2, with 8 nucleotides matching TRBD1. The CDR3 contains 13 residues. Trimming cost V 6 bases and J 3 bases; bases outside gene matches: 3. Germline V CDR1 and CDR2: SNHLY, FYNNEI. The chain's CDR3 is CASSPDRDYGYTF. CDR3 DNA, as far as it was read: TGTGCCAGCAGCCCGGACAGGGACTATGGC.

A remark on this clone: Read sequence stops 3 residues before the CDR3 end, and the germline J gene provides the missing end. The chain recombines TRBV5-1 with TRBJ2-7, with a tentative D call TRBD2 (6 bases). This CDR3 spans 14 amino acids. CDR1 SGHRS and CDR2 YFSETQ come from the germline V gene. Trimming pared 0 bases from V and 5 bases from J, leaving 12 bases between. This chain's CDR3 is CASSLDGGTHEQYF. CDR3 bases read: TGCGCCAGCAGCTTGGATGGGGGGACCCACGAG.